These 30 T cell receptor beta chains were sequenced from one sample in a study of blood T cell repertoires in COVID-19. Measured with immunoSEQ multiplex PCR; TCRdb has only the in-frame clones, and not every one. In the table there are about 300,000 clones, roughly 90% of which are singletons. Sequencing was carried out using PBMCs or T cells enriched from blood (not recorded which). The receptors originated from a woman aged 45-59 years who had been exposed to COVID-19.

In DNA, the CDR3 is TGTGCCATCAGTGATATAGACTGGCCGAGCACTGAAGCTTTCTTT. It translates to CAISDIDWPSTEAFF. The chain recombines TRBV10-3 with TRBJ1-1; no clear D. Trimming removed 3 bases from V and 4 bases from J, with 15 bases in between. Germline CDR1 reads ENHRY; CDR2 reads SYGVKD. The length of the CDR3 is 15 residues.

The chain employs TRBV28 and TRBJ1-2, with 7 bases identical to TRBD1. Trimming cost V 8 bases and J 4 bases; bases outside gene matches: 7. CDR1 is MDHEN, CDR2 SYDVKM, per germline. The CDR3 is 13 residues long. The CDR3 loop is CASSSDRAYGYTF. The DNA for the CDR3 is TGTGCCAGCTCGTCCGACAGGGCCTATGGCTACACCTTC.

The chain joins TRBV19 to TRBJ2-7; TRBD1 might be the D (5 bases). Trimming removed 4 bases at V and 7 bases at J, with 14 bases between. The length of the CDR3 is 13 residues. The germline V gene has CDR1 LNHDA and CDR2 SQIVND (reference sequence). For the CDR3, the DNA is TGTGCCAGTAGTACAGGGTTCTCTGGGGAGCAGTACTTC. Protein product: CASSTGFSGEQYF.

The chain combines TRBV5-6 with TRBJ2-2; the D gene is possibly TRBD2 (5 bases). The V gene's germline CDR1 is SGHDT and CDR2 YYEEEE. The CDR3 sequence is 16 residues long. The V and J ends lost 4 bases and 6 bases respectively, with 19 bases between them. In DNA, the CDR3 is TGTGCCAGCAGCCACGAGCGGACCCGCGGTGCCGGGGAGCTGTTTTTT. It codes for CASSHERTRGAGELFF.

The chain uses TRBV28 and TRBJ1-1; D possibly corresponds to TRBD1 (5 bases). Germline loops: CDR1 MDHEN, CDR2 SYDVKM. This CDR3 comprises 14 residues. The germline V and J ends were trimmed by 3 bases and 1 base, with 9 bases remaining between them. CDR3 DNA: TGTGCCAGCAGTTTTAGACAGCCGAACACTGAAGCTTTCTTT. As protein: CASSFRQPNTEAFF.

The chain employs TRBV28 and TRBJ1-6, with TRBD1 matching 7 bases. The V gene's germline CDR1 is MDHEN and CDR2 SYDVKM. CDR3 length: 15 residues. The V segment lost 6 bases and the J segment 7 bases; nucleotides outside the gene matches: 9. CDR3 DNA: TGTGCCAGCAGCCCCCTAACAGGGGAGAATTCACCCCTCCACTTT. It translates to CASSPLTGENSPLHF.

The table lists this clone with a few counts. The V gene is TRBV19, the J gene TRBJ1-5; D perhaps matches TRBD1 (6 bases). The V gene lost 6 bases and the J gene lost 4 bases, with 10 bases spanning the gap. Germline lookup yields CDR1 LNHDA and CDR2 SQIVND (reference sequence). CDR3 length equals 13 residues. The CDR3 bases are TGTGCCAGTAGACATACAGGGAATCAGCCCCAGCATTTT. Its translation: CASRHTGNQPQHF.

V gene TRBV25-1 combines with J gene TRBJ1-6; 8 bases map to TRBD1. V was pared by 3 bases and J by 4 bases, with 5 bases of the junction left unmatched. CDR1 MGHDK and CDR2 SYGVNS come from the germline V gene. This CDR3 has 16 amino acids. CDR3 amino acids: CASSDVRQGYNSPLHF. The CDR3 DNA reads as TGTGCCAGCAGTGATGTTAGACAGGGGTATAATTCACCCCTCCACTTT.

The chain links TRBV19 to TRBJ2-3, with D maybe TRBD1 (6 bases). Trimming stripped 3 bases from V and 2 bases from J, with 12 bases between. Germline V gene sequence: CDR1 LNHDA, CDR2 SQIVND (reference sequence). This CDR3 is 15 amino acids long. CDR3 nucleotide sequence: TGTGCCAGTAGTATCGGGACAAGCGACACAGATACGCAGTATTTT. Translation: CASSIGTSDTDTQYF.

V and J are TRBV30 and TRBJ1-5, with D maybe TRBD1 (5 bases). The CDR3 spans 14 residues. Per the germline V gene, CDR1 is GTSNPN and CDR2 is SVGIG (reference sequence). The V and J ends lost 3 bases and 3 bases respectively, with 12 bases between them. The CDR3 loop is CAWSSRGLNQPQHF. DNA for the CDR3: TGTGCCTGGAGCAGTAGGGGCCTCAATCAGCCCCAGCATTTT. Looking up the rest from reference TRBV30 and TRBJ1-5 gives the full variable domain: SQTIHQWPATLVQPVGSPLSLECTVEGTSNPNLYWYRQAAGRGLQLLFYSVGIGQISSEVPQNLSASRPQDRQFILSSKKLLLSDSGFYLCAWSSRGLNQPQHFGDGTRLSIL.

V and J are TRBV3-1 (or the pseudogene TRBV3-2) and TRBJ2-1; D is uncertain. Trimming removed 0 bases from V and 3 bases from J, with 9 bases in between. The CDR3 is 15 amino acids. Germline V gene data show CDR1 as LGHDT and CDR2 as YNNKEL (reference sequence). The CDR3 sequence: CASSQERQVYNEQFF. The CDR3 DNA follows: TGTGCCAGCAGCCAAGAAAGGCAGGTCTACAATGAGCAGTTCTTC.

V gene TRBV5-4 combines with J gene TRBJ2-3, with D perhaps TRBD2 (6 bases). Germline loops: CDR1 SGHNT, CDR2 YYREEE (reference sequence). Trimming removed 4 bases at V and 5 bases at J, with 26 bases between. CDR3 length: 18 amino acids. CDR3 coding DNA: TGTGCCAGCAGCGTAGCGAATCCTATTGGCGGGGAGCAAGATACGCAGTATTTT. Translating it yields CASSVANPIGGEQDTQYF.

This rearrangement joins TRBV4-1 to TRBJ1-2, with 9 bases aligning to TRBD1. The CDR3 covers 16 residues. Germline V gene lookup returns CDR1 MGHRA and CDR2 YSYEKL. J gave up 4 bases and V 4 bases, and 10 bases lay outside the gene matches. The CDR3 nucleotides read TGCGCCAGCAGCCCCCCTGTGGGGGGACAGGGCTATGGCTACACCTTC. This codes for CASSPPVGGQGYGYTF.

The rearrangement joins TRBV4-1 to TRBJ2-7, with D maybe TRBD1 (6 bases). V dropped 6 bases and J dropped 2 bases, with 14 bases sitting between them. The CDR3 is 14 residues long. Germline V CDR1 and CDR2: MGHRA, YSYEKL. The CDR3 sequence: CASSYRQVAYEQYF. The CDR3 nucleotides read TGCGCCAGCAGTTACCGACAGGTTGCCTACGAGCAGTACTTC.

V and J are TRBV27 and TRBJ1-2; 7 bases align to TRBD1. The CDR3 consists of 15 residues. Trimming at V came to 2 bases and at J to 0 bases, leaving 3 bases not matched to a gene. From germline, CDR1 is MNHEY and CDR2 SMNVEV (reference sequence). CDR3 coding DNA: TGTGCCAGCAGTTTAAGGGGGCTAGCTAACTATGGCTACACCTTC. As protein: CASSLRGLANYGYTF.

This chain joins TRBV28 and TRBJ2-5, with TRBD1 matching over 10 bases. Germline CDR1 MDHEN, CDR2 SYDVKM. V was clipped by 5 bases and J by 4 bases; unmatched bases: 10. The CDR3 has 16 residues. DNA for the CDR3: TGTGCCAGCAGTGCAAACCGGGACAGGGGATTAGAGACCCAGTACTTC. Amino acid sequence: CASSANRDRGLETQYF.

The chain carries TRBV11-3 and TRBJ2-1; 12 bases are shared with TRBD1. The V segment lost 5 bases and the J segment 3 bases; nucleotides outside the gene matches: 11. This CDR3 has 18 residues. Germline assignment: CDR1 SGHNT and CDR2 YENEEA. The CDR3 DNA reads as TGTGCCAGCAGCCGGGGGGCCGGGACAGGGGGCTTCTACAATGAGCAGTTCTTC. Residues: CASSRGAGTGGFYNEQFF.

The rearrangement joins TRBV3-1 (or the pseudogene TRBV3-2) to TRBJ1-5; possibly TRBD1 for D (6 bases). The length of the CDR3 is 14 residues. V lost 2 bases, J lost 2 bases, and 7 bases lay in between. CDR1 is LGHDT and CDR2 is YNNKEL in the germline V gene (reference sequence). CDR3 nucleotides: TGTGCCAGCAGCCAATCAGGGGGCAATCAGCCCCAGCATTTT. Protein product: CASSQSGGNQPQHF.

This clone was seen a few times. V and J are TRBV6-1 and TRBJ1-1; 8 bases are shared with TRBD1. Per the germline V gene, CDR1 is MNHNS and CDR2 is SASEGT. Trimming took 0 bases from V and 0 from J; bases not matched to a gene: 15. The CDR3 covers 20 residues. The CDR3 nucleotides are TGTGCCAGCAGTGAAGCTCGCGGACAGGGAGGAAAGGTTATGAACACTGAAGCTTTCTTT. This gives the protein CASSEARGQGGKVMNTEAFF.

The V gene is TRBV27, the J gene TRBJ1-2; D unclear. Trimming cost V 8 bases and J 4 bases, with 17 bases left between them. The CDR3 is 14 amino acids. CDR1 is MNHEY and CDR2 is SMNVEV in the germline V gene (reference sequence). Written as DNA, the CDR3 is TGTGCCAGCCACGAGCCGGGAACGACCTATGGCTACACCTTC. It codes for CASHEPGTTYGYTF.

V usage is TRBV20-1 and J usage is TRBJ2-1; 13 nucleotides line up with TRBD2. Trimming took 3 bases from V and 2 from J; bases not matched to a gene: 4. The CDR3 has 16 amino acids. Germline V CDR1 and CDR2: DFQATT, SNEGSKA (reference sequence). In DNA, the CDR3 is TGCAGTGCTAGTGGCACTAGCGGGGGGGCCTACAATGAGCAGTTCTTC. It yields the protein CSASGTSGGAYNEQFF.

The chain has TRBV5-8 and TRBJ1-4; 7 nucleotides match TRBD1. V lost 1 base to trimming and J lost 3 bases; unmatched junction nucleotides: 6. Germline V CDR1 and CDR2: SGHTS, YDEGEE. The CDR3 contains 16 residues. CDR3 region: CASSLWGTVANEKLFF. Here the CDR3 DNA reads TGTGCCAGCAGCTTGTGGGGGACAGTGGCTAATGAAAAACTGTTTTTT.

The chain links TRBV3-1 (or the pseudogene TRBV3-2) to TRBJ1-2, with 7 bases identical to TRBD1. CDR1 and CDR2 from the germline V gene are LGHDT and YNNKEL (reference sequence). The CDR3 length is 16 residues. The CDR3 DNA sequence: TGTGCATCCTCAGGACCCTGGGACAGTAGTGTCTATGGCTACACCTTC. Translating gives CASSGPWDSSVYGYTF.

The DNA for the CDR3 is TGTGCCAGCAGCCAATCCCATTACGAGCAGTACTTC. This encodes CASSQSHYEQYF. The rearrangement uses TRBV3-1 (or the pseudogene TRBV3-2) and TRBJ2-7, with no clear D. Deletions cut 2 bases from V and 4 bases from J, with 6 bases between. This CDR3 is 12 amino acids long. Germline CDR1 is LGHDT and CDR2 is YNNKEL (reference sequence).

The rearrangement joins TRBV24-1 to TRBJ1-2; no clear D. CDR3 size: 12 residues. V gave up 3 bases and J gave up 6 bases, with 7 bases separating them. The germline CDR1 and CDR2 sequences are KGHDR and SFDVKD. The CDR3 loop reads CATSDLNHGYTF. CDR3 DNA sequence: TGTGCCACCAGTGATCTTAATCATGGCTACACCTTC.

This sequence joins TRBV27 and TRBJ1-6; D not certain. The CDR3 sequence is 15 residues long. Germline-derived CDR1 and CDR2 are MNHEY and SMNVEV (reference sequence). V was pared by 8 bases and J by 10 bases, with 21 bases between. The chain's CDR3 is CASLDQKRVSSPLHF. In DNA, the CDR3 is TGTGCCAGCTTAGACCAAAAACGGGTTTCATCACCCCTCCACTTT.

The chain couples TRBV5-1 to TRBJ2-2, with D perhaps matching TRBD1 (6 bases). Trimming removed 8 bases from V and 0 bases from J, with 11 bases in between. The CDR3 is made up of 14 amino acids. In germline, CDR1 is SGHRS, CDR2 YFSETQ. The CDR3 protein is CASSGTSNTGELFF. CDR3 sequence (DNA): TGCGCCAGTTCCGGGACATCGAACACCGGGGAGCTGTTTTTT.

This sequence joins TRBV6-1 and TRBJ2-5, with TRBD2 matching 7 bases. The ends lost 1 base at V and 4 bases at J; junction bases unmatched: 0. This CDR3 contains 13 residues. Germline V gene sequence: CDR1 MNHNS, CDR2 SASEGT. The CDR3 sequence: CASSEGGRETQYF. The CDR3 region has the DNA TGTGCCAGCAGTGAAGGCGGGAGAGAGACCCAGTACTTC.

In this sample, this clone turned up once. CDR3 nucleotide sequence: TGCGCCAGCAGCGCTAGCGGGGATCTCGGGGCCCAGTACTTC. Protein product: CASSASGDLGAQYF. The J gene is TRBJ2-5, the V gene TRBV4-1, with 9 bases aligning to TRBD2. The CDR3 consists of 14 residues. Germline CDR1 reads MGHRA; CDR2 reads YSYEKL. V lost 5 bases to trimming and J lost 9 bases; unmatched junction nucleotides: 10.

This chain links TRBV27 with TRBJ2-1; 8 positions agree with TRBD2. Per germline, CDR1 MNHEY and CDR2 SMNVEV (reference sequence). The CDR3 runs 16 residues. Losses at the gene ends were 4 bases for V and 2 bases for J; bases not matched to a gene: 7. The CDR3 region has the DNA TGTGCCAGCAGTTCGTTTAGCGGGAACACCTACAATGAGCAGTTCTTC. It is translated as CASSSFSGNTYNEQFF.